This TCR beta chain was documented in a study of graft-versus-host responses after intestinal transplantation. The germline V gene has CDR1 WNHNN and CDR2 SYGVQD (reference sequence). The CDR3 runs to 17 residues. After removal of 3 bases from V and 4 bases from J, the junction contained 9 bases not matched to a gene. Processing of graft tissue released intraepithelial and lamina propria lymphocytes. Sequencing used immunoSEQ multiplex PCR; TCRdb keeps in-frame clones, though not all of them. Of 9,900 or so clones listed, around nine tenths were seen once; the top ten hold 5.2%. The gene calls are TRBV10-1 and TRBJ2-1, with 10 bases aligning to TRBD2. The starting material was ileum tissue, obtained about 700 days after intestinal transplantation. This receptor was identified in a human patient who received an intestinal transplant, so some T cells may come from the graft donor. CDR3 in DNA: TGCGCCAGCAGTGAATCGGCCCTAGCGGGAGCTTACAATGAGCAGTTCTTC. Its translation is CASSESALAGAYNEQFF.